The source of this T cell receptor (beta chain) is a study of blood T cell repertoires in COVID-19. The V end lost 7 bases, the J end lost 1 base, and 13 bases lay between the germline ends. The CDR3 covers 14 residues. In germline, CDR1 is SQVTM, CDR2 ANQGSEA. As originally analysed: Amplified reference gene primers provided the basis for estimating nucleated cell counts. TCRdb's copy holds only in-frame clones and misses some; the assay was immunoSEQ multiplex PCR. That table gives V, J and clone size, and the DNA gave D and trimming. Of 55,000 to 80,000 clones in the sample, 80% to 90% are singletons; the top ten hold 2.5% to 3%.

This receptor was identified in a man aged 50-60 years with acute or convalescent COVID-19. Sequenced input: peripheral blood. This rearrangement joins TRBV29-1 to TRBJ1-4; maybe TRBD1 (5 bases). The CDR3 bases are TGCAGCGCGGAGGCAAGGGGAACTAATGAAAAACTGTTTTTT. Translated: CSAEARGTNEKLFF. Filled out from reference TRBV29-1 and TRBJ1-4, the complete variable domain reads SAVISQKPSRDICQRGTSLTIQCQVDSQVTMMFWYRQQPGQSLTLIATANQGSEATYESGFVIDKFPISRPNLTFSTLTVSNMSPEDSSIYLCSAEARGTNEKLFFGSGTQLSVL.